This T cell receptor beta chain was captured by sequencing in a study of control samples from healthy donors and cancer patients (dated by TCRdb to about 2020). The CDR3 goes from the cysteine to the phenylalanine over 15 residues. This entry keeps only the CDR3 DNA: 45 bases, framed from base 1. Here V drops 2 bases and J drops 5 bases, and the junction holds 3 bases not matched to any gene. The germline V gene specifies SGHAT as CDR1 and FQNNGV as CDR2. Library preparation employed the immunoSEQ multiplex PCR assay. TCRdb mirrors the immuneACCESS table, restricted to in-frame sequences. Some clones are absent from its copies; in checked studies, under half trace to an unresolved V gene, and the reason for the others is unknown. This sample lists over 100,000 clones; around 89% were detected once. Together, the top ten hold 15% to 20% of the sample. On this clone itself: The clone's antigen remains unknown. No base-level quality is on record; no much larger clone is a single base apart.

The chain is made from TRBV11-2 and TRBJ1-6, with 7 bases aligning to TRBD1. Sequencing was done on a sample of blood. The receptor's source is a woman aged 45-59 years in good health. The CDR3 sequence is CASSLSGTDNSPLHF. The bases read TGTGCCAGCAGCTTAAGCGGGACAGATAATTCACCCCTCCACTTT. Here the CDR3 is joined to the reference TRBV11-2 and TRBJ1-6 genes, and the full variable domain is: EAGVAQSPRYKIIEKRQSVAFWCNPISGHATLYWYQQILGQGPKLLIQFQNNGVVDDSQLPKDRFSAERLKGVDSTLKIQPAKLEDSAVYLCASSLSGTDNSPLHFGNGTRLTVT.